This TCR beta chain appears in the sequencing data of a study of cytomegalovirus exposure and HLA in healthy donors. TCRdb keeps only in-frame clones here, not all; method: immunoSEQ multiplex PCR. The sample contains about 130,000 clones, 85% to 95% of which appear only once. The CDR3 is made up of 16 amino acids. Trimming stripped 1 base from V and 1 base from J, with 11 bases between. Germline CDR1 SGHRS, CDR2 YFSETQ. The chain combines TRBV5-1 with TRBJ2-2; maybe TRBD1 (6 bases). Sequencing used PBMCs. The TCR was taken from a woman aged 18-29 years in good health and CMV-seronegative. CDR3 loop: CASSLYETGNTGELFF. The DNA for the CDR3 is TGCGCCAGCAGCTTGTATGAGACAGGGAACACCGGGGAGCTGTTTTTT.